What follows describes a single TCR beta chain. The specificity of this receptor is unknown. No much larger clonotype is one base removed from it; base qualities were not supplied. These data originate in a study of blood T cell repertoires in COVID-19 (dated by TCRdb to 2019 to 2021). In the study overall: The collaborator samples originated in the United States, Italy and Spain and spanned the acute and convalescent phases of COVID-19. Where available, HLA class I and class II types were taken from metadata supplied by the sample provider and were not determined by assay-based typing. The material from the prospective study consisted of cDNA or gDNA derived from T cells, B-cell-depleted T cells, or PBMCs. The sample metadata nearly always contained a de-identified subject ID, COVID-19 status, age in years and sex. Subjects who had been exposed to COVID-19, were actively infected with it, or had recovered from it provided the deeply sampled blood TCRbeta repertoires that made up the dataset. The repertoires were released in a freely available public database meant as a resource for research on the immune response to SARS-CoV-2. Samples came from the ongoing ImmuneRACE study (first 160 participants) plus 1,254 subjects from 6 global collaborators. Results the study describes overall, beyond this receptor: The quantity of clinical and demographic metadata differed by source and by participant and was supplied without curation.

TCRbeta CDR3 regions were amplified from genomic DNA using the immunoSEQ Assay, a bias-controlled multiplex PCR. For the original study's pipeline: The number of nucleated cells in each sample was estimated by amplification of reference gene primers within the assay. Sequence reads were collapsed and filtered to measure the absolute abundance of every unique TCRbeta CDR3 rearrangement. For each sample, productive Simpson clonality was calculated by taking the square root of Simpson's diversity index across productive rearrangements. In TCRdb, the immuneACCESS table is reduced to in-frame sequences with V and J assigned. These tables do not hold every clone; where another copy was compared, an unresolved V gene accounts for under half, and the others remain unexplained. The V and J calls and the clone size are those of that table, but D and trimming were determined from the DNA. The sample data list about 94,000 clones, and roughly 91% of these were observed just once. Of the sample, about 5% is held by the ten largest clones.

Whole blood was collected in K2EDTA tubes by collaborating institutions according to the institutions' own protocols. For TCRbeta analysis, collaborator samples were shipped as frozen whole blood, as isolated PBMCs, or as DNA extracted from either sample type. The junction shows trimming of 4 bases on V and 5 bases on J, plus 14 bases between the germline ends. The germline V gene (reference sequence) sets CDR1 to LGHDT and CDR2 to YNNKEL. The CDR3 goes from the cysteine to the phenylalanine over 15 residues. Only the CDR3 DNA is retained, 45 bases long and in frame from the first base. The rearrangement joined TRBV3-1 (or the pseudogene TRBV3-2) to TRBJ1-4, and perhaps TRBD1 as D gene, on 6 matching bases. The sequence was collected from a woman of 80 years or more with acute or convalescent COVID-19. What was sequenced was peripheral blood. The CDR3 sequence is CASSLRGTINEKLFF. The bases read TGTGCCAGCAGCCTTAGGGGGACCATAAATGAAAAACTGTTTTTT.